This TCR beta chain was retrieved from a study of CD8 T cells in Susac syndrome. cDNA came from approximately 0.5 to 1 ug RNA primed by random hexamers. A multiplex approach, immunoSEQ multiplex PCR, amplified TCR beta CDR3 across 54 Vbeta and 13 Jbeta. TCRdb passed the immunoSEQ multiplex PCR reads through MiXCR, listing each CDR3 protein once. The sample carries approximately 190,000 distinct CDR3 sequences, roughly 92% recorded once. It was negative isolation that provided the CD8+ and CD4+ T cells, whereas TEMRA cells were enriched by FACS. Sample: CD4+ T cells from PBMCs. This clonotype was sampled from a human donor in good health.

CDR3 in amino acids: CASSAYGTAAGNTIYF. Written as DNA, the CDR3 is TGCGCCAGCAGCGCGTACGGGACAGCGGCTGGAAACACCATATATTTT. The gene calls are TRBV5-1 and TRBJ1-3; 7 positions match TRBD1. CDR3 length: 16 amino acids. V shed 4 bases, J shed 2 bases, and the junction held 9 bases outside the gene matches. The germline CDR1 and CDR2 sequences are SGHRS and YFSETQ.